This TCR beta chain came from a study of blood T cell repertoires in COVID-19 (dated by TCRdb to between 2020 and 2021). Study-wide context: Samples covering the acute and convalescent phases of COVID-19 were provided by collaborators in the United States, Italy and Spain. The material from the prospective study consisted of cDNA or gDNA derived from T cells, B-cell-depleted T cells, or PBMCs. Subjects who had been exposed to COVID-19, were actively infected with it, or had recovered from it provided the deeply sampled blood TCRbeta repertoires that made up the dataset. The repertoires were released in a freely available public database meant as a resource for research on the immune response to SARS-CoV-2. Samples were obtained from the ongoing ImmuneRACE study (first 160 participants) and from about 1,300 subjects provided by 6 global collaborators. Nearly every sample came with metadata listing a de-identified subject ID, COVID-19 status, age in years and sex. HLA class I and class II types, where available, came from metadata supplied by the sample provider rather than from assay-based typing.

The immunoSEQ Assay, a bias-controlled multiplex PCR, was used to amplify TCRbeta CDR3 regions from genomic DNA. The paper's processing steps were these. The number of nucleated cells in each sample was estimated by amplification of reference gene primers within the assay. To quantify the absolute abundance of each unique TCRbeta CDR3 rearrangement, sequence reads were collapsed and filtered. For each sample, productive Simpson clonality was calculated by taking the square root of Simpson's diversity index across productive rearrangements. In its TCRdb copy, this immuneACCESS table keeps in-frame sequences only and misses some clones. Where compared with another copy, unresolved V genes explain less than half of these, and the others have no known cause. V, J and clone size derive from that table, while D and trimming were established from the DNA sequence. This sample has a few hundred thousand clones in its table, and roughly 87% of those were observed once. The ten biggest clones cover approximately 9% of the sample.

Enrolling through a virtual design, the prospective study's participants ranged in age from roughly 18 to 95 years and lived across about two dozen United States geographic areas. Cohort assignment in the prospective study relied on participant-reported clinical history from a screening survey and a study questionnaire. ImmuneRACE Cohort 3 recovered participants were defined by two consecutive negative NP/OP PCR tests, healthcare professional clearance, or symptom resolution. In the prospective study, whole blood, serum and a nasopharyngeal or oropharyngeal swab were collected from each participant by mobile phlebotomists. Participants in the prospective study had the option to provide additional blood draws and questionnaires over a roughly two-month period. Before DNA extraction, prospective study blood samples were shipped either frozen or at room temperature. The cysteine opens and the phenylalanine closes a CDR3 of 14 amino acids. Only the CDR3 DNA stays, 42 bases, in frame from base 1. V ends up 1 base short and J 7 bases short, with an unmatched junction base count of 4. The CDR1 and CDR2 encoded by the germline V gene (reference sequence) are SEHNR and FQNEAQ.

On this clone itself: There is no known antigen for this receptor. No much larger clonotype is one base removed from it; base qualities were not supplied.

Here is what the overall study found, with its caveats: The amount of clinical and demographic metadata varied by source and participant and was provided uncurated.

The chain was built from TRBV7-9 and TRBJ2-1; the junction holds 7 bases that match TRBD2. The sequence was collected from a woman between 18 and 30 years old who had recovered from COVID-19. Sequenced material: PBMCs or T cells enriched from blood (not recorded which). The CDR3 sequence is CASSLGLRENEQFF. The nucleotides are TGTGCCAGCAGCTTAGGATTGCGGGAGAATGAGCAGTTCTTC. Supplemented by the reference TRBV7-9 and TRBJ2-1 proteins around the CDR3, the complete variable domain is DTGVSQNPRHKITKRGQNVTFRCDPISEHNRLYWYRQTLGQGPEFLTYFQNEAQLEKSRLLSDRFSAERPKGSFSTLEIQRTEQGDSAMYLCASSLGLRENEQFFGPGTRLTVL.